One sample yielded the 29 T cell receptor beta chains listed below, sequenced in a study of T-cell reconstitution after alpha-beta-depleted transplantation in children. Unique molecular identifiers were built into the TCRbeta library. MiXCR, run by TCRdb on the PCR reads, gives a single entry per CDR3 protein. The data contain about 480,000 distinct CDR3 sequences, around an eighth of them singletons. Sequenced here: PBMCs from the stem cell graft donor, sampled from the stem cell graft. The receptors stem from a human donor who donated a stem cell graft to a child with combined immunodeficiency.

The genes are TRBV28 and TRBJ2-2, with D perhaps matching TRBD1 or TRBD2 (5 bases each). This CDR3 has 11 residues. Germline CDR1 is MDHEN and CDR2 is SYDVKM. Between the trimmed V and J ends, which lost 6 bases and 9 bases, there was a span of 8 bases. For the CDR3, the DNA is TGTGCCAGCAGGGGGGACCGGGAGCTGTTTTTT. The encoded protein is CASRGDRELFF.

This clonotype came up a few times. The J gene is TRBJ2-7, the V gene TRBV6-2 or TRBV6-3; D not resolved. The germline V gene has CDR1 MNHEY and CDR2 SVGEGT. CDR3 size: 14 residues. The ends were cut back, 5 bases at V and 0 bases at J, with 11 bases in the middle. The CDR3 coding sequence is TGTGCCAGCAGTCCAAACAGCAACTCCTACGAGCAGTACTTC. It specifies CASSPNSNSYEQYF.

This clonotype was recorded a few times. This rearrangement joins TRBV5-1 to TRBJ1-2; 7 bases are a match to TRBD1. The CDR3 length is 15 residues. V dropped 0 bases and J dropped 4; count of bases not matched to a gene: 6. Germline V gene data show CDR1 as SGHRS and CDR2 as YFSETQ. The CDR3 nucleotides are TGCGCCAGCAGCTTGGAAATACAGGGGCTCTATGGCTACACCTTC. It encodes CASSLEIQGLYGYTF.

This clonotype has ten or more counts. The V gene is TRBV29-1, the J gene TRBJ2-5, with TRBD1 matching over 7 bases. Germline V gives CDR1 SQVTM, CDR2 ANQGSEA. The CDR3 length is 13 residues. With V trimmed by 4 bases and J by 3 bases, 5 bases remained unmatched. CDR3 sequence reads: CSVGRGRKETQYF. CDR3 nucleotides: TGCAGCGTTGGTAGGGGGCGTAAAGAGACCCAGTACTTC.

The chain links TRBV7-8 to TRBJ2-3; D is ambiguous. From germline, CDR1 is SGHVS and CDR2 FQNEAQ. The CDR3 has 16 amino acids. Trimming cost V 5 bases and J 3 bases, with 18 bases left between them. CDR3 sequence: CASSERRSTMTDTQYF. The CDR3 DNA is TGTGCCAGCAGCGAACGGAGAAGTACCATGACAGATACGCAGTATTTT. The full variable domain, rest sourced from reference TRBV7-8 and TRBJ2-3, is GAGVSQSPRYKVAKRGQDVALRCDPISGHVSLFWYQQALGQGPEFLTYFQNEAQLDKSGLPSDRFFAERPEGSVSTLKIQRTQQEDSAVYLCASSERRSTMTDTQYFGPGTRLTVL.

This sequence joins TRBV12-3 or TRBV12-4 and TRBJ2-7, with 9 bases aligning to TRBD2. The CDR3 spans 15 residues. The V segment lost 6 bases and the J segment 2 bases; nucleotides outside the gene matches: 8. The CDR3 DNA is TGTGCCAGCAGCCTAAGCGGGAGGATCGCCTACGAGCAGTACTTC. As protein: CASSLSGRIAYEQYF.

This clonotype appeared a few times. This chain uses TRBV4-1 with TRBJ2-2, with D unresolved. V lost 0 bases to trimming and J lost 6 bases, with 14 bases between them. The CDR3 totals 16 residues. Germline loops: CDR1 MGHRA, CDR2 YSYEKL. The CDR3 reads CASSQEDGWIAGELFF. The CDR3 nucleotides read TGCGCCAGCAGCCAAGAAGACGGGTGGATAGCCGGGGAGCTGTTTTTT.

This clonotype occurred many times. This chain links TRBV6-5 with TRBJ2-3; no clear D gene. The CDR3 is 14 residues long. Trimming left V 0 bases short and J 0 bases short, with 4 bases between. CDR1 is MNHEY, CDR2 SVGAGI, per germline. The CDR3 spells CASSYSTSTDTQYF. Written as DNA, the CDR3 is TGTGCCAGCAGTTACTCAACTAGCACAGATACGCAGTATTTT.

In its sample, this clonotype was seen a few times. The chain has TRBV6-5 and TRBJ2-4, with D unresolved. V gave up 6 bases and J gave up 6 bases, with 9 bases separating them. CDR1 is MNHEY and CDR2 is SVGAGI in the germline V gene. The CDR3 runs to 12 residues. DNA for the CDR3: TGTGCCAGCAGCCCCGGCCTAAACATTCAGTACTTC. This encodes CASSPGLNIQYF.

Only a few counts were recorded for this clonotype. This sequence joins TRBV5-1 and TRBJ2-3; possibly TRBD2 for D (7 bases). The CDR3 has 16 amino acids. V was clipped by 0 bases and J by 5 bases, with 16 bases between them. CDR1 SGHRS and CDR2 YFSETQ come from the germline V gene. The CDR3 spells CASSLEQGTTVDTQYF. CDR3 nucleotide sequence: TGCGCCAGCAGCTTGGAGCAGGGGACTACAGTAGATACGCAGTATTTT. The variable domain in full, with the rest retrieved from reference TRBV5-1 and TRBJ2-3, is KAGVTQTPRYLIKTRGQQVTLSCSPISGHRSVSWYQQTPGQGLQFLFEYFSETQRNKGNFPGRFSGRQFSNSRSEMNVSTLELGDSALYLCASSLEQGTTVDTQYFGPGTRLTVL.

DNA of the CDR3: TGCAGTGCTACCGGGACAGGGGATTACGAGCAGTACTTC. It is translated as CSATGTGDYEQYF. The chain uses TRBV20-1 and TRBJ2-7; 10 bases map to TRBD1. The CDR3 spans 13 residues. V dropped 4 bases and J dropped 4; count of bases not matched to a gene: 4. CDR1 DFQATT and CDR2 SNEGSKA come from the germline V gene (reference sequence).

This clonotype has only a few counts. The rearrangement uses TRBV29-1 and TRBJ2-3, with TRBD1 matching 10 bases. In germline, CDR1 is SQVTM, CDR2 ANQGSEA. V shed 6 bases and J 1 base; nucleotides not matched to a gene: 7. The CDR3 is 15 residues long. The DNA for the CDR3 is TGCAGCGTCGGGGACAGGGGTCGAGGCACAGATACGCAGTATTTT. This translates into CSVGDRGRGTDTQYF.

There are a few counts of this clonotype. V usage is TRBV6-1 and J usage is TRBJ1-6, with 8 positions matching TRBD1. Germline V lookup: CDR1 MNHNS, CDR2 SASEGT. This CDR3 region has 17 residues. The V segment lost 6 bases and the J segment 0 bases; nucleotides outside the gene matches: 7. The CDR3 DNA follows: TGTGCCAGCAGCCGAATCGGACAGGGCTCCTATAATTCACCCCTCCACTTT. Translation: CASSRIGQGSYNSPLHF.

The gene calls are TRBV7-3 and TRBJ1-2, with D hard to call. The germline CDR1 and CDR2 sequences are SGHTA and FQGTGA. CDR3 length: 14 amino acids. V was cut by 3 bases and J by 7 bases, with 15 bases left in between. The CDR3 nucleotides are TGTGCCAGCAGCTTTGTGGTCTCCTCGGGTGGCTACACCTTC. It encodes CASSFVVSSGGYTF.

This clonotype was counted between two and nine times. The chain carries TRBV9 and TRBJ1-3, with a weak D call TRBD1 (5 bases). Trimming cost V 4 bases and J 3 bases, with 17 bases left between them. Germline V gives CDR1 SGDLS, CDR2 YYNGEE. CDR3 length equals 16 residues. CDR3: CASSPGIGAGGNTIYF. The DNA for the CDR3 is TGTGCCAGCAGCCCGGGGATCGGGGCGGGTGGAAACACCATATATTTT.

This clonotype was detected many times. The V and J genes are TRBV27 and TRBJ1-2; the D gene is possibly TRBD1 (5 bases). This CDR3 is 11 amino acids long. V was shortened by 8 bases and J by 9 bases, with 13 bases between the two germline ends. Germline CDR1 MNHEY, CDR2 SMNVEV (reference sequence). The CDR3 sequence: CASGPGGSYTF. DNA of the CDR3: TGTGCCAGCGGACCCGGGGGGAGCTACACCTTC.

This clonotype was picked up many times. The V call is TRBV29-1, the J call TRBJ2-1; D ambiguous. This CDR3 has 16 residues. V was shortened by 6 bases and J by 1 base, with 19 bases between the two germline ends. Germline CDR1 is SQVTM and CDR2 is ANQGSEA. CDR3 DNA sequence: TGCAGCGTCCCTCCAACGTCGACCCCTTCCTACAATGAGCAGTTCTTC. Translation gives CSVPPTSTPSYNEQFF.

This sequence joins TRBV19 and TRBJ2-6; TRBD1 matches at 7 bases. This CDR3 is 15 amino acids long. Germline loops: CDR1 LNHDA, CDR2 SQIVND (reference sequence). V lost 11 bases to trimming and J lost 2 bases; unmatched junction nucleotides: 9. Written as DNA, the CDR3 is TGTGCCGGCCCTATTCAGGGGGCTGGGGCCAACGTCCTGACTTTC. This gives the protein CAGPIQGAGANVLTF.

This clonotype was seen many times. V gene TRBV7-2 combines with J gene TRBJ2-5; the D gene is possibly TRBD1 (5 bases). CDR1 is SGHTA and CDR2 is FQGNSA in the germline V gene. The V end was cut by 0 bases, the J end by 3 bases, with 14 bases between. This CDR3 has 16 residues. The DNA for the CDR3 is TGTGCCAGCAGCTTAGCTTTGGGCAGGGAAAAAGAGACCCAGTACTTC. Protein sequence: CASSLALGREKETQYF.

This clonotype was picked up a small number of times. The gene calls are TRBV7-3 and TRBJ2-1; TRBD2 aligns across 14 bases. The CDR3 is 20 amino acids. Germline CDR1 reads SGHTA; CDR2 reads FQGTGA. V shed 1 base, J shed 8 bases, and the junction held 16 bases outside the gene matches. The CDR3 is CASSLRWLTGTSGRAHEQFF. The DNA of the CDR3 is TGTGCCAGCAGCTTAAGGTGGCTGACCGGGACTAGCGGGAGAGCCCATGAGCAGTTCTTC.

Only a few counts were recorded for this clonotype. This chain joins TRBV6-2 or TRBV6-3 and TRBJ2-7; 9 nucleotides match TRBD2. The CDR3 loop spans 14 amino acids. Germline lookup yields CDR1 MNHEY and CDR2 SVGEGT. J lost 0 bases, V lost 6 bases, and 3 bases had no gene match. The CDR3 DNA reads TGTGCCAGCAGGAGCGGGAGGAGCTCCTACGAGCAGTACTTC. Its protein product is CASRSGRSSYEQYF.

This clonotype was counted ten times or more. The rearrangement links TRBV10-3 to TRBJ2-5; weak D call: TRBD2 (5 bases). CDR3 length: 12 amino acids. Trimming left V 3 bases short and J 7 bases short, with 9 bases between. The germline V gene has CDR1 ENHRY and CDR2 SYGVKD. CDR3 in amino acids: CAISDRGGTQYF. The CDR3 DNA sequence: TGTGCCATCAGTGACCGGGGTGGGACCCAGTACTTC.

The chain links TRBV10-3 to TRBJ2-3, with 8 nucleotides matching TRBD1. This CDR3 comprises 17 residues. The junction had 13 bases not matched to a gene; V was cut back by 5 bases and J by 3 bases. The V gene's germline CDR1 is ENHRY and CDR2 SYGVKD. CDR3 protein: CAISQTWTGMGTDTQYF. CDR3 coding DNA: TGTGCCATCAGTCAGACTTGGACAGGGATGGGGACAGATACGCAGTATTTT.

The CDR3 reads CASSARGQVNSYNEQFF. The CDR3 nucleotides are TGTGCCAGCAGTGCCAGGGGGCAGGTCAACTCCTACAATGAGCAGTTCTTC. The chain joins TRBV2 to TRBJ2-1; 8 bases are shared with TRBD1. CDR1 is SNHLY, CDR2 FYNNEI, per germline. The CDR3 sequence is 17 residues long. The trim removed 4 bases at V and 0 bases at J, leaving 8 bases unmatched.

This clonotype was observed a handful of times. CDR3 sequence (DNA): TGTGCCAGCAGTACCTGGGCAGCTGGGGCCAACGTCCTGACTTTC. Its protein is CASSTWAAGANVLTF. The chain is built from TRBV27 and TRBJ2-6; no firm D call. V shed 5 bases and J shed 2 bases, with 10 bases lying between them. In germline, CDR1 is MNHEY, CDR2 SMNVEV (reference sequence). This CDR3 is 15 amino acids long.

This clonotype was detected many times. The rearrangement uses TRBV25-1 and TRBJ2-5; tentative D call: TRBD1 (5 bases). The CDR3 is made up of 15 amino acids. Trimming left V 4 bases short and J 5 bases short, with 17 bases between. Germline values: CDR1 MGHDK, CDR2 SYGVNS. Here the CDR3 reads CASSATGRDVETQYF. CDR3 sequence (DNA): TGTGCCAGCAGTGCTACCGGCAGGGATGTTGAGACCCAGTACTTC.

This clonotype was detected a few times. This chain uses TRBV25-1 with TRBJ1-3; D ambiguous. V gave up 1 base and J gave up 0 bases, with 16 bases separating them. The CDR3 totals 18 residues. The germline V gene encodes CDR1 MGHDK and CDR2 SYGVNS. CDR3 loop: CASSEFSPKYSSGNTIYF. In nucleotides, the CDR3 is TGTGCCAGCAGTGAATTTTCCCCCAAATACTCCTCTGGAAACACCATATATTTT.

This clonotype has only a few counts. The J gene is TRBJ2-3, the V gene TRBV7-6, with 10 bases identical to TRBD2. V was pared by 3 bases and J by 5 bases, with 5 bases of the junction left unmatched. In germline, CDR1 is SGHVS, CDR2 FNYEAQ. This CDR3 contains 15 residues. DNA of the CDR3: TGTGCCAGCAGCTTCCTAGCGGGAGAGGAAGATACGCAGTATTTT. Residues: CASSFLAGEEDTQYF.

J is TRBJ1-3 and V is TRBV7-8; D gene uncertain. The CDR3 is made up of 12 amino acids. Trimming took 6 bases from V and 6 from J, leaving 9 bases between them. The germline V gene has CDR1 SGHVS and CDR2 FQNEAQ. The CDR3 loop is CASSSPENTIYF. As DNA, the CDR3 is TGTGCCAGCAGTTCCCCAGAAAACACCATATATTTT.